These 5 T cell receptor beta chains originate from one sample sequenced in a study of T cell changes during pregnancy in multiple sclerosis. TCRdb's table, derived via immunoSEQ multiplex PCR, lists solely in-frame clones and lacks some. The table has about 93,000 clones, about 91% seen once. Sequencing used peripheral blood, obtained before pregnancy. These receptors all come from a female donor with multiple sclerosis, enrolled in a pregnancy study.

V usage is TRBV19 and J usage is TRBJ1-2; D gene unclear. The ends were cut back, 1 base at V and 2 bases at J, with 8 bases in the middle. Looked up from germline, CDR1 is LNHDA and CDR2 is SQIVND (reference sequence). The CDR3 consists of 14 residues. In DNA form, the CDR3 reads TGTGCCAGTAGTATAGCCACAGACAACTATGGCTACACCTTC. It codes for CASSIATDNYGYTF.

The rearrangement links TRBV30 to TRBJ2-1, with D unclear. The germline V gene encodes CDR1 GTSNPN and CDR2 SVGIG (reference sequence). This CDR3 has 10 residues. The V end was cut by 5 bases, the J end by 7 bases, with 6 bases between. CDR3 region: CAWGRNEQFF. The CDR3 DNA is TGTGCCTGGGGGCGTAATGAGCAGTTCTTC. The whole variable domain, filled in from reference TRBV30 and TRBJ2-1, reads SQTIHQWPATLVQPVGSPLSLECTVEGTSNPNLYWYRQAAGRGLQLLFYSVGIGQISSEVPQNLSASRPQDRQFILSSKKLLLSDSGFYLCAWGRNEQFFGPGTRLTVL.

This clone was observed a single time. This chain links TRBV2 with TRBJ2-1; 13 bases map to TRBD2. This CDR3 is 19 amino acids long. J was trimmed by 3 bases and V by 6 bases; bases with no gene match: 14. The germline CDR1 and CDR2 sequences are SNHLY and FYNNEI. CDR3 sequence (DNA): TGTGCCAGCAGCACCCGGACTAGCGGGGGCCAAACCCGCTACAATGAGCAGTTCTTC. Its protein product is CASSTRTSGGQTRYNEQFF.

This clone was observed a single time. CDR3 protein: CASSRQGEGTEAFF. CDR3 nucleotides: TGCGCCAGCAGCAGACAGGGGGAGGGAACTGAAGCTTTCTTT. The rearrangement joins TRBV5-1 to TRBJ1-1; 9 bases align to TRBD1. The CDR3 is 14 amino acids. Trimming at V came to 4 bases and at J to 5 bases, leaving 6 bases not matched to a gene. CDR1 and CDR2 from the germline V gene are SGHRS and YFSETQ.

The V gene is TRBV5-1, the J gene TRBJ2-1, with TRBD2 matching 10 bases. Trimming removed 0 bases from V and 5 bases from J; junction bases left unmatched: 5. This CDR3 is 16 amino acids long. CDR1 is SGHRS and CDR2 is YFSETQ in the germline V gene. The CDR3: CASSLARLAGDNEQFF. CDR3 DNA: TGCGCCAGCAGCTTGGCCCGCCTAGCGGGAGACAATGAGCAGTTCTTC.